The sequence of this T cell receptor beta chain was determined in a study of T-cell memory formation after mild COVID-19. This clonotype was seen only a few times. Employing constant-segment primers, 5'RACE generated TCR alpha and TCR beta cDNA libraries bearing sample barcodes and UMIs. TCRdb used MiXCR to reprocess the 5' RACE reads, holding one entry per CDR3 protein. This sample yields around 300,000 distinct CDR3 sequences, of which over 10% are seen a single time; about 21% belongs to the top ten. The CDR3 is made up of 14 amino acids. V shed 3 bases and J 0 bases; nucleotides not matched to a gene: 3. CDR1 is DFQATT, CDR2 SNEGSKA, per germline (reference sequence).

The source of this sequence is a man between 18 and 29 years old who had mild COVID-19 (a few samples of this study predate the infection). Cell type and time point are not known. Sequencing was done on a sample of PBMCs or a T cell subset sorted from them (not recorded which). The gene calls are TRBV20-1 and TRBJ2-3, with 7 bases fitting TRBD2. CDR3 in DNA: TGCAGTGCTAGCAGACTAGCTAGCACAGATACGCAGTATTTT. This translates into CSASRLASTDTQYF.